The 3 T cell receptor beta chains listed next were all sequenced from one sample in a study of T cell repertoires in cytomegalovirus infection. Each CDR3 protein gets one entry after TCRdb re-called the reads with MiXCR. Altogether roughly 990,000 distinct CDR3 sequences are present, approximately 30% being singletons, with the ten largest covering roughly 13%. The antigens for these receptors are not known. The sequencing used cultured CD8+ T cells from PBMCs, collected from culture after CMV antigen stimulation. The receptor source for this set is a human donor in good health (CMV status not recorded). Some clones in this sample may be carry-over from other donors' samples.

There are many counts of this clonotype. This chain connects TRBV7-2 to TRBJ1-2; 10 bases are shared with TRBD1. With 5 bases clipped from V and 2 bases from J, the junction kept 8 bases outside the gene matches. The CDR3 loop spans 16 amino acids. CDR1 is SGHTA, CDR2 FQGNSA, per germline. DNA of the CDR3: TGTGCCAGCAGCCTCCAGACAGGGGGCATAAACTATGGCTACACCTTC. This sequence encodes CASSLQTGGINYGYTF.

V gene TRBV7-6 combines with J gene TRBJ2-3, with TRBD2 identical over 8 bases. Germline CDR1 SGHVS, CDR2 FNYEAQ. This CDR3 region has 16 residues. The V gene end was trimmed by 2 bases and the J gene end by 5 bases; junction bases not matched to a gene: 9. Written as DNA, the CDR3 is TGTGCCAGCAGCTTAAGGGGACTAGTGGGGGGAGATACGCAGTATTTT. This encodes CASSLRGLVGGDTQYF.

The rearrangement links TRBV7-6 to TRBJ2-4; D may be TRBD2 (5 bases). V lost 7 bases to trimming and J lost 7 bases, with 17 bases between them. Germline V gene data show CDR1 as SGHVS and CDR2 as FNYEAQ. This CDR3 comprises 14 residues. The CDR3 coding sequence is TGTGCCAGCAACATACGGGTCGGGGATAACATTCAGTACTTC. It encodes CASNIRVGDNIQYF.